This T cell receptor beta chain comes out of a study of shared T cell receptors in the human thymus. Measured with immunoSEQ multiplex PCR; TCRdb has only the in-frame clones, and not every one. The table has approximately 490,000 clones, around 82% seen once. The CDR3 consists of 16 residues. Germline V lookup: CDR1 MGHRA, CDR2 YSYEKL. V lost 2 bases, J lost 0 bases, and 10 bases lay in between. This clone was counted a few times. The sample was also linked to a second study, of human thymus T cells. That study adds: Biased V and J segment usage appeared in thymus and peripheral blood. Related research found strongly overlapping thymic repertoires in unrelated individuals.

Sequences were obtained from thymocytes. The sequence was collected from a boy in the first two years of life with a congenital heart defect. This chain links TRBV4-1 with TRBJ2-2, with a possible D match to TRBD1 (5 bases). DNA of the CDR3: TGCGCCAGCAGCCAAAGACAGTCCCCGAACACCGGGGAGCTGTTTTTT. Translation: CASSQRQSPNTGELFF.